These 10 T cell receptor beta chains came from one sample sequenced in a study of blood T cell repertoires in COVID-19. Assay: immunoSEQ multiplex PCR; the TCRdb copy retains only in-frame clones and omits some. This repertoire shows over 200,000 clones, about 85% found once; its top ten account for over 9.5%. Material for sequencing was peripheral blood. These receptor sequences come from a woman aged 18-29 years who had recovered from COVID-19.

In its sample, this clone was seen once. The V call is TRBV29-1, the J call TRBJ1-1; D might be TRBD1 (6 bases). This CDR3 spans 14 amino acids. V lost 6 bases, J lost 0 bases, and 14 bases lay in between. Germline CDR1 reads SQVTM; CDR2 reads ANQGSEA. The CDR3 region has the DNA TGCAGCGTGTCCGGGACAACACTGAACACTGAAGCTTTCTTT. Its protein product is CSVSGTTLNTEAFF.

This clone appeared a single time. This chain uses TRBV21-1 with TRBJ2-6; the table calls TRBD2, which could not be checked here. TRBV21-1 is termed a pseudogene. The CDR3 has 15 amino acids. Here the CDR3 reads CASSKGETGANVLTF. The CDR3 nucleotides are TGTGCCAGCAGCAAAGGGGAGACTGGGGCCAACGTCCTGACTTTC.

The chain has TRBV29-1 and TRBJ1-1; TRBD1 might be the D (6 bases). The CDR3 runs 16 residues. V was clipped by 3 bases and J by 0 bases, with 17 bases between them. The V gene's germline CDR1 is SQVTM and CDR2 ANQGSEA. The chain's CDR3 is CSVDAGAKGMNTEAFF. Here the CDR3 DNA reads TGCAGCGTTGATGCGGGGGCTAAGGGGATGAACACTGAAGCTTTCTTT.

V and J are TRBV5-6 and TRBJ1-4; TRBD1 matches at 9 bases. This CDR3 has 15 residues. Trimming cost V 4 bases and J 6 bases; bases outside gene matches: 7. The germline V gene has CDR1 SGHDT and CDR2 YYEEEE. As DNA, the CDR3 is TGTGCCAGCAGCAAAGGGACAGGGTTGTATGAAAAACTGTTTTTT. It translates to CASSKGTGLYEKLFF. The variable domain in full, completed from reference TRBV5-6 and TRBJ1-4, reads DAGVTQSPTHLIKTRGQQVTLRCSPKSGHDTVSWYQQALGQGPQFIFQYYEEEERQRGNFPDRFSGHQFPNYSSELNVNALLLGDSALYLCASSKGTGLYEKLFFGSGTQLSVL.

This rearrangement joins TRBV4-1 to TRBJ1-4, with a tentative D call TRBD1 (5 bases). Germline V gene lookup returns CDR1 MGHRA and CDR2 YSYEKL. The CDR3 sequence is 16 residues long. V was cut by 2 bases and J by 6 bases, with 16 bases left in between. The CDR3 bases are TGCGCCAGCAGCCAAAATAGACAGTTCATTTATGAAAAACTGTTTTTT. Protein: CASSQNRQFIYEKLFF.

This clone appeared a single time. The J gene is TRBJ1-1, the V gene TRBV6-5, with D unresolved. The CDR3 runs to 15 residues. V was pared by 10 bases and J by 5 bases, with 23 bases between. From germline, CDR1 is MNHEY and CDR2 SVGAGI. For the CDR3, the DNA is TGTGCCACCCGAGGGAGTATCGTAAGTGAAACTGAAGCTTTCTTT. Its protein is CATRGSIVSETEAFF.

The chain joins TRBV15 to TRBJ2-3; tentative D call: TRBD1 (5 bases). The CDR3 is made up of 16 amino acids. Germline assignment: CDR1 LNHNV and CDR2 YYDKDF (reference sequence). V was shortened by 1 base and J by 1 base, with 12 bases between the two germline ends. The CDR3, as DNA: TGTGCCACCAGCAGAGGATCAGGGTTGGGCACAGATACGCAGTATTTT. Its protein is CATSRGSGLGTDTQYF.

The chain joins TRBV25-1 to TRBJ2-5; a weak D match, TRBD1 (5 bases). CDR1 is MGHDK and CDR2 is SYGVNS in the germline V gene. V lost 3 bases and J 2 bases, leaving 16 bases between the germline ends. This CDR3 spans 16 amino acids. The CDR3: CASSDPDRGIQETQYF. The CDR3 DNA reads TGTGCCAGCAGTGACCCCGACAGAGGAATTCAAGAGACCCAGTACTTC.

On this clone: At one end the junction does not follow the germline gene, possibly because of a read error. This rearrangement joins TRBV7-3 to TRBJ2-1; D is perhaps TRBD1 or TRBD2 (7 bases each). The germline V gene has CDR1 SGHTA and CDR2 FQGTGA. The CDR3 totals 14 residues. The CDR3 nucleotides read TGTGCCAGCAGCATAACAGGGGAGGGGAATGAGCAGTTCTTC. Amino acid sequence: CASSITGEGNEQFF.

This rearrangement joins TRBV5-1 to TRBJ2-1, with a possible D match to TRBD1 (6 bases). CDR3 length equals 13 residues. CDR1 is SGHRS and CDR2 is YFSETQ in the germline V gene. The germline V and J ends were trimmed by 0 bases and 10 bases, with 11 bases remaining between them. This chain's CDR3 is CASSLAIGTEQFF. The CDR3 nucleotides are TGCGCCAGCAGCTTGGCCATTGGGACAGAGCAGTTCTTC.